This T cell receptor (beta chain) originates from a study of T cells in localized non-small cell lung cancer. Study results and caveats: Sequence data derive from only one tumor region, so heterogeneity remains possible. There were a median roughly 61 of the top 100 tumor clones appearing in adjacent lung. Maximal T cell clonality occurred in uninvolved adjacent lung, with tumor ranking below it. Longer survival (overall) was linked to higher T cell density in blood.

Profiling relied on immunoSEQ multiplex PCR, and the TCRdb table lists in-frame clones only, not all of them. This table holds around 100,000 clones, 87% found once. The germline V gene has CDR1 SGHRS and CDR2 YFSETQ. This CDR3 is built from 15 residues. Details on this clone: The antigen remains unidentified.

Sequenced material: peripheral blood, taken before any cancer treatment. The chain uses TRBV5-1 and TRBJ2-5, with TRBD1 identical over 7 bases. The J call may be incorrect, as the DNA end agrees better with TRBJ2-7. This clonotype originated in a man aged 40-75 years with stage I squamous cell lung carcinoma. This CDR3 is CASSPGQVRPDEQYF. CDR3 bases: TGCGCCAGCAGTCCCGGACAGGTTCGTCCGGACGAGCAGTACTTC.